The rows below give T cell receptor beta chains drawn from one sample of a study of monozygotic twins with inflammatory bowel disease. TCRdb re-called the 5' RACE reads; every CDR3 protein appears as one record, without DNA. Its clone listing holds under 130,000 distinct CDR3 sequences. The sequencing sample was made of blood. These receptors originate from a human donor with ulcerative colitis or Crohn's disease, or a healthy co-twin of an affected twin (not recorded which). The CDR3 runs from the conserved cysteine through the conserved F or W. Each record gives: J gene, V gene, CDR3 protein.

j_gene: TRBJ2-7; v_gene: TRBV9; CDR3aa: CASSVSTANYEQYF
j_gene: TRBJ2-3; v_gene: TRBV7-2; CDR3aa: CASSSRDPADTQYF
j_gene: TRBJ2-5; v_gene: TRBV20-1; CDR3aa: CSGPPIAGGQETQYF
j_gene: TRBJ2-1; v_gene: TRBV12-3/TRBV12-4; CDR3aa: CASRTGTEYEQFF
j_gene: TRBJ1-2; v_gene: TRBV5-6; CDR3aa: CASSLKSGTEFYGYTF
j_gene: TRBJ1-6; v_gene: TRBV6-6; CDR3aa: CASRDSPYNSPLHF
j_gene: TRBJ2-6; v_gene: TRBV3-1; CDR3aa: CASSHIIGTGANVLTF
j_gene: TRBJ2-2; v_gene: TRBV12-3/TRBV12-4; CDR3aa: CASSLQPRVPGELFF
j_gene: TRBJ1-5; v_gene: TRBV7-2; CDR3aa: CASSTNRGNQPQHF
j_gene: TRBJ2-5; v_gene: TRBV5-1; CDR3aa: CASSRGFVGETQYF
j_gene: TRBJ2-1; v_gene: TRBV28; CDR3aa: CASSPWDYANEQFF
j_gene: TRBJ1-2; v_gene: TRBV10-3; CDR3aa: CAISDEAKPSYGYTF
j_gene: TRBJ2-2; v_gene: TRBV5-1; CDR3aa: CASSAGTGHTGELFF
j_gene: TRBJ2-7; v_gene: TRBV20-1; CDR3aa: CSAKEGGPKDEQYF
j_gene: TRBJ2-1; v_gene: TRBV18; CDR3aa: CASSPPEGLGNEQFF
j_gene: TRBJ2-7; v_gene: TRBV28; CDR3aa: CASSLEGQGALSSYVRYF
j_gene: TRBJ1-4; v_gene: TRBV13; CDR3aa: CASSFGTPHRGLFF
j_gene: TRBJ2-7; v_gene: TRBV5-1; CDR3aa: CASSLALGDVSSYEQYF
j_gene: TRBJ1-5; v_gene: TRBV5-1; CDR3aa: CASSQTGNSNQPQHF
j_gene: TRBJ2-7; v_gene: TRBV5-1; CDR3aa: CADPWTVAPVYEQYF
j_gene: TRBJ2-3; v_gene: TRBV7-2; CDR3aa: CASSLRTPRGTDTQYF
j_gene: TRBJ1-2; v_gene: TRBV29-1; CDR3aa: CSSRDKYGYTF
j_gene: TRBJ2-1; v_gene: TRBV29-1; CDR3aa: CRSGIGSDQFF
j_gene: TRBJ1-2; v_gene: TRBV12-3/TRBV12-4; CDR3aa: CASRSQGYLYGYTF
j_gene: TRBJ2-5; v_gene: TRBV12-3/TRBV12-4; CDR3aa: CASSTDLRETQYF
j_gene: TRBJ1-3; v_gene: TRBV25-1; CDR3aa: CASSEGRWGPRAGNTIYF
j_gene: TRBJ2-3; v_gene: TRBV28; CDR3aa: CASTLRARGARDTQYF
j_gene: TRBJ2-2; v_gene: TRBV5-1; CDR3aa: CASSLTGRLHGTGELFF
j_gene: TRBJ2-7; v_gene: TRBV5-1; CDR3aa: CASSPRRLNSYEQYF
j_gene: TRBJ2-7; v_gene: TRBV3-1; CDR3aa: CASSQSKGSGSAIGEQYF
j_gene: TRBJ2-7; v_gene: TRBV18; CDR3aa: CASSPTGGPQQYF
j_gene: TRBJ2-3; v_gene: TRBV27; CDR3aa: CASKTGGAVGADTQYF
j_gene: TRBJ2-1; v_gene: TRBV12-3/TRBV12-4; CDR3aa: CASSLEAGTDEQFF
j_gene: TRBJ2-3; v_gene: TRBV20-1; CDR3aa: CSARDAKFSTDTQYF
j_gene: TRBJ2-1; v_gene: TRBV4-2; CDR3aa: CASSQDLSTSGSNEQFF
j_gene: TRBJ2-7; v_gene: TRBV6-1; CDR3aa: CASSPQGRSSHEQYF
j_gene: TRBJ2-2; v_gene: TRBV12-3/TRBV12-4; CDR3aa: CASSFGVGGPTGELFF
j_gene: TRBJ2-1; v_gene: TRBV29-1; CDR3aa: CSAVGDRAYYNEQFF
j_gene: TRBJ2-1; v_gene: TRBV5-1; CDR3aa: CASSLEGQGVDEQFF
j_gene: TRBJ1-4; v_gene: TRBV12-3/TRBV12-4; CDR3aa: CASSRRQPRGEKLFF
j_gene: TRBJ2-1; v_gene: TRBV20-1; CDR3aa: CSAGHKGGNNFKGSYNEQFF
j_gene: TRBJ2-5; v_gene: TRBV7-9; CDR3aa: CASSSPIGQETQYF
j_gene: TRBJ2-1; v_gene: TRBV2; CDR3aa: CASSRDHYNEQFF
j_gene: TRBJ2-1; v_gene: TRBV10-3; CDR3aa: CAIRAGGENEQFF
j_gene: TRBJ1-6; v_gene: TRBV6-1; CDR3aa: CASSRPGQGNSPLHF
j_gene: TRBJ1-1; v_gene: TRBV7-2; CDR3aa: CASSSSGQGVTEAFF
j_gene: TRBJ2-6; v_gene: TRBV12-3/TRBV12-4; CDR3aa: CASSFRQGRANVLTF
j_gene: TRBJ2-7; v_gene: TRBV20-1; CDR3aa: CSATRGFEQYF
j_gene: TRBJ1-5; v_gene: TRBV3-1; CDR3aa: CASTLMRTGGYSNQPQHF
j_gene: TRBJ1-1; v_gene: TRBV20-1; CDR3aa: CSARVGYTEAFF